The 11 T cell receptor beta chains below come from one sample, sequenced in a study of tumor-infiltrating lymphocytes in localized non-small cell lung cancer. Sequencing used immunoSEQ multiplex PCR; TCRdb keeps in-frame clones, though not all of them. The sample has 10,000 or so clones, 78% seen once. Sequenced: lung tumor tissue. The receptors stem from a human donor with non-small cell lung cancer.

The rearrangement links TRBV29-1 to TRBJ1-2; no firm D call. Germline V gives CDR1 SQVTM, CDR2 ANQGSEA. The CDR3 is 15 residues long. The V end was cut by 0 bases, the J end by 4 bases, with 15 bases between. This CDR3 is CSVEDRSRRPYGYTF. DNA for the CDR3: TGCAGCGTTGAAGATCGGAGCAGGAGACCCTATGGCTACACCTTC.

J is TRBJ2-7 and V is TRBV20-1; D is ambiguous. CDR1 and CDR2 (germline): DFQATT, SNEGSKA (reference sequence). This CDR3 has 10 residues. Trimming left V 5 bases short and J 11 bases short, with 13 bases between. The CDR3: CSASSFGEYF. CDR3 DNA sequence: TGCAGTGCTTCATCCTTTGGGGAGTACTTC.

The rearrangement uses TRBV5-1 and TRBJ2-7; D gene uncertain. V dropped 2 bases and J dropped 2 bases, with 5 bases sitting between them. Germline CDR1 SGHRS, CDR2 YFSETQ. The CDR3 has 12 residues. CDR3 sequence reads: CASSFSPYEQYF. Here the CDR3 DNA reads TGCGCCAGCAGCTTTAGTCCCTACGAGCAGTACTTC.

The chain combines TRBV15 with TRBJ2-3; 8 bases align to TRBD2. J lost 6 bases, V lost 8 bases, and 7 bases had no gene match. Germline V lookup: CDR1 LNHNV, CDR2 YYDKDF (reference sequence). The CDR3 covers 13 residues. CDR3 amino acids: CATSGGAGDTQYF. The DNA of the CDR3 is TGTGCCACCTCGGGGGGGGCCGGGGATACGCAGTATTTT.

The rearrangement links TRBV13 to TRBJ2-2; D assignment may be TRBD1 or TRBD2 (5 bases each). V was trimmed by 5 bases and J by 4 bases, leaving 20 bases between them. Germline CDR1 and CDR2: PRHDT and FYEKMQ (reference sequence). The CDR3 extends over 17 amino acids. CDR3 in amino acids: CASSTRRTQTFTGELFF. In nucleotides, the CDR3 is TGTGCCAGCAGCACCCGGAGGACACAAACCTTCACCGGGGAGCTGTTTTTT.

The rearrangement links TRBV11-2 to TRBJ2-3; D gene ambiguous. Germline lookup yields CDR1 SGHAT and CDR2 FQNNGV. The CDR3 consists of 15 residues. V lost 1 base and J 4 bases, leaving 12 bases between the germline ends. This chain's CDR3 is CASSLVKLAADTQYF. The DNA for the CDR3 is TGTGCCAGCAGCTTAGTCAAGCTGGCGGCAGATACGCAGTATTTT.

The rearrangement uses TRBV28 and TRBJ2-1; TRBD1 might be the D (5 bases). Trimming removed 11 bases at V and 4 bases at J, with 9 bases between. The CDR3 contains 11 residues. The germline V gene encodes CDR1 MDHEN and CDR2 SYDVKM. The CDR3 protein is CAVPGYNEQFF. As DNA, the CDR3 is TGTGCCGTCCCAGGGTACAATGAGCAGTTCTTC.

Note on this clone: One junction end disagrees with the germline gene, perhaps due to a read error. The chain is built from TRBV11-1 and TRBJ2-1; 12 bases map to TRBD2. The CDR3 has 15 amino acids. From germline, CDR1 is SGHAT and CDR2 FQDESV (reference sequence). Here the CDR3 DNA reads TGTGCCAGCAGCACGGGACAGGGTAGGACTAGCGGGGCGGTCTTC. It translates to CASSTGQGRTSGAVF. Full variable domain (rest looked up from reference TRBV11-1 and TRBJ2-1): EAEVAQSPRYKITEKSQAVAFWCDPISGHATLYWYRQILGQGPELLVQFQDESVVDDSQLPKDRFSAERLKGVDSTLKIQPAELGDSAMYLCASSTGQGRTSGAVFGPGTRLTVL.

The V call is TRBV14, the J call TRBJ2-7, with D unresolved. Germline V gene sequence: CDR1 SGHDN, CDR2 FVKESK. The CDR3 spans 15 residues. Trimming took off 1 base at V and 6 bases at J, with 16 bases between the two ends. The CDR3 sequence: CASSQGVASPPEQYF. As DNA, the CDR3 is TGTGCCAGCAGCCAAGGTGTTGCGAGTCCCCCCGAGCAGTACTTC.

About this clone itself: One junction end does not reproduce the germline sequence, and a read error may be involved. This chain joins TRBV30 and TRBJ2-2; the D is unclear. This CDR3 contains 12 residues. Germline V lookup: CDR1 GTSNPN, CDR2 SVGIG (reference sequence). CDR3 in DNA: TGTACCTGGAGTATGAACACCGGGGAGCTGTTTTTT. Its protein is CTWSMNTGELFF. The complete variable domain, with remaining parts taken from reference TRBV30 and TRBJ2-2, reads SQTIHQWPATLVQPVGSPLSLECTVEGTSNPNLYWYRQAAGRGLQLLFYSVGIGQISSEVPQNLSASRPQDRQFILSSKKLLLSDSGFYLCTWSMNTGELFFGEGSRLTVL.

The rearrangement links TRBV30 to TRBJ1-1; 7 bases are shared with TRBD1. This CDR3 contains 13 residues. The germline gives CDR1 GTSNPN, CDR2 SVGIG (reference sequence). V shed 3 bases and J 0 bases; nucleotides not matched to a gene: 1. The DNA of the CDR3 is TGTGCCTGGAGGAGGGGGCTGAACACTGAAGCTTTCTTT. Translating it yields CAWRRGLNTEAFF.